The next 11 T cell receptor beta chains were all read from a single sample in a study of OX40 agonist ivuxolimab in advanced cancers. Sequencing was performed with immunoSEQ multiplex PCR; in TCRdb, only in-frame clones are kept and a portion is missing. The table records roughly 59,000 clones, roughly 90% of them present only once. The sequencing here drew on CD4+ or CD8+ T cells sorted from blood, taken in a trial of the OX40 agonist ivuxolimab. These receptors were collected from an adult with an advanced solid tumor such as melanoma, head and neck, liver or kidney cancer.

CDR3 amino acids: CASSLGVAGPQETQYF. The CDR3 DNA reads as TGTGCCAGCAGCTTAGGGGTAGCGGGGCCACAAGAGACCCAGTACTTC. This chain links TRBV7-2 with TRBJ2-5, with TRBD2 identical over 8 bases. V lost 1 base to trimming and J lost 2 bases; unmatched junction nucleotides: 6. Germline V gives CDR1 SGHTA, CDR2 FQGNSA. CDR3 length: 16 residues.

This rearrangement joins TRBV25-1 to TRBJ2-4; tentative D call: TRBD2 (6 bases). This CDR3 spans 12 amino acids. From germline, CDR1 is MGHDK and CDR2 SYGVNS. The ends were cut back, 10 bases at V and 6 bases at J, with 13 bases in the middle. CDR3 amino acids: CATVTSTNIQYF. Written as DNA, the CDR3 is TGTGCCACCGTGACTAGTACAAACATTCAGTACTTC. The whole variable domain, filled in from reference TRBV25-1 and TRBJ2-4, reads EADIYQTPRYLVIGTGKKITLECSQTMGHDKMYWYQQDPGMELHLIHYSYGVNSTEKGDLSSESTVSRIRTEHFPLTLESARPSHTSQYLCATVTSTNIQYFGAGTRLSVL.

The rearrangement joins TRBV4-1 to TRBJ1-1; possible D gene TRBD1, 5 bases. The CDR3 extends over 13 amino acids. Trimming pared 5 bases from V and 5 bases from J, leaving 12 bases between. Germline CDR1 is MGHRA and CDR2 is YSYEKL. As DNA, the CDR3 is TGCGCCAGCAGCGGCACGGGGGGGACTGAAGCTTTCTTT. Translating gives CASSGTGGTEAFF.

V and J are TRBV30 and TRBJ1-4; D not certain. The V end lost 3 bases, the J end lost 4 bases, and 6 bases lay between the germline ends. Germline V gives CDR1 GTSNPN, CDR2 SVGIG (reference sequence). The CDR3 sequence is 12 residues long. The CDR3 protein is CAWRFGNEKLFF. DNA of the CDR3: TGTGCCTGGAGGTTCGGTAATGAAAAACTGTTTTTT.

This chain uses TRBV6-6 with TRBJ1-5; D uncertain. Germline CDR1 reads MNHNY; CDR2 reads SVGAGI (reference sequence). Trimming removed 7 bases at V and 0 bases at J, with 13 bases between. The CDR3 is 15 amino acids. Here the CDR3 reads CASNSGWNSNQPQHF. The DNA for the CDR3 is TGTGCCAGCAACTCGGGTTGGAATAGCAATCAGCCCCAGCATTTT.

Only one count was recorded for this clone. The chain uses TRBV7-3 and TRBJ1-2; 7 bases fit TRBD1. The CDR3 is made up of 18 amino acids. The V and J ends lost 1 base and 5 bases, in that order; junction bases with no gene match: 16. Germline V CDR1 and CDR2: SGHTA, FQGTGA. The CDR3 DNA is TGTGCCAGCAGCTTAAATGCCCGCCACTTGACAGGGAGATATGGCTACACCTTC. Protein: CASSLNARHLTGRYGYTF.

This clone occurred once. The chain joins TRBV2 to TRBJ1-4; 9 bases match TRBD1. Germline CDR1 and CDR2: SNHLY and FYNNEI. The CDR3 consists of 14 residues. J was trimmed by 7 bases and V by 6 bases; bases with no gene match: 6. In DNA, the CDR3 is TGTGCCAGCAGCGTACAGGGGGCCGGTGAAAAACTGTTTTTT. Translating it yields CASSVQGAGEKLFF.

The chain combines TRBV6-6 with TRBJ2-3; D is unclear. Between the trimmed V and J ends, which lost 5 bases and 4 bases, there was a span of 7 bases. Germline V CDR1 and CDR2: MNHNY, SVGAGI (reference sequence). The CDR3 consists of 12 residues. CDR3 sequence: CASSTGSDTQYF. CDR3 coding DNA: TGTGCCAGCAGTACTGGGTCAGATACGCAGTATTTT.

The chain combines TRBV7-2 with TRBJ1-1; no clear D. The CDR3 runs 13 residues. CDR1 SGHTA and CDR2 FQGNSA come from the germline V gene. Deletions cut 1 base from V and 3 bases from J, with 6 bases between. In DNA form, the CDR3 reads TGTGCCAGCAGCTTAGTGGCAGACACTGAAGCTTTCTTT. Translated: CASSLVADTEAFF.

This chain joins TRBV7-2 and TRBJ1-2; D call uncertain. The CDR3 extends over 14 amino acids. V dropped 1 base and J dropped 1 base, with 7 bases sitting between them. Germline V gene sequence: CDR1 SGHTA, CDR2 FQGNSA. The CDR3 here is CASSLGIGNYGYTF. The CDR3 DNA is TGTGCCAGCAGCTTAGGGATCGGTAACTATGGCTACACCTTC.

The chain's CDR3 is CASSIKGQGIITEAFF. The CDR3 nucleotides read TGTGCCAGTAGTATAAAAGGACAGGGGATTATCACTGAAGCTTTCTTT. This chain uses TRBV19 with TRBJ1-1; 9 bases map to TRBD1. Trimming took 2 bases from V and 4 from J; bases not matched to a gene: 8. The CDR3 has 16 amino acids. Germline V gives CDR1 LNHDA, CDR2 SQIVND (reference sequence). The entire variable domain, with the rest obtained from reference TRBV19 and TRBJ1-1, is as follows: DGGITQSPKYLFRKEGQNVTLSCEQNLNHDAMYWYRQDPGQGLRLIYYSQIVNDFQKGDIAEGYSVSREKKESFPLTVTSAQKNPTAFYLCASSIKGQGIITEAFFGQGTRLTVV.